This TCR beta chain stems from a study of T cells after posttransplantation cyclophosphamide. Turning to this clone: Its antigen is currently unknown.

Here immunoSEQ multiplex PCR was the method, and the copy in TCRdb shows in-frame clones only, minus some. The sample records tens of thousands of clones, 80% to 95% being singletons. CDR3 length: 15 residues. The germline V gene has CDR1 SGHTA and CDR2 FQGNSA. V trimming: 4 bases; J trimming: 2 bases; junction bases outside the gene matches: 3. Findings and caveats of the study: Later blood repertoires were often dominated by clones from the donor CD8+ memory compartment. Recipient CMV seropositivity and CMV reactivation strongly tracked TRB clonality. TRB overlap between skin or GI tissue T cells and blood was limited.

Sample: PBMCs. The clonotype was recovered from a woman aged 25 to 39 in good health and a related stem cell transplant donor. The genes are TRBV7-2 and TRBJ2-7, with 12 bases that match TRBD2. The CDR3 nucleotides read TGTGCCAGCAGCTCACTAGCGGGGGGAGCCTACGAGCAGTACTTC. This translates into CASSSLAGGAYEQYF.